The present T cell receptor beta chain was sequenced within a study of blood T cells in healthy people across ages. Study findings and constraints: Higher diversity and more naive CD4+ cells were features of long-lived donors, compared to aged donors. Getting older went along with TCR beta diversity per million T cells dropping roughly linearly. Estimates based on one million T cells were treated as lower bounds.

Comment on this clonotype: The antigen is undetermined. A much larger clone is a single base away; this may be a read error.

A J-beta primer mix and a sample-barcoded 5' primer were used in a second PCR of roughly 6 to 12 cycles. MiXCR, applied by TCRdb to the 5' RACE reads, yields one record per CDR3 protein. The sample contains approximately 1,700,000 distinct CDR3 sequences, roughly 43% of which appear only once. Per sample, at least 5 micrograms of total RNA were extracted. Per the germline V gene, CDR1 is SEHNR and CDR2 is FQNEAQ (reference sequence). Trimming cost V 5 bases and J 6 bases; bases outside gene matches: 12. The CDR3 spans 15 residues. Material: blood. The chain uses TRBV7-9 and TRBJ1-2, with 7 positions matching TRBD1. This receptor was taken from a human donor in good health. CDR3 DNA sequence: TGTGCCAGCAGCAACCGGGACAGCCTTCAGGATGGCTACACCTTC. It translates to CASSNRDSLQDGYTF.